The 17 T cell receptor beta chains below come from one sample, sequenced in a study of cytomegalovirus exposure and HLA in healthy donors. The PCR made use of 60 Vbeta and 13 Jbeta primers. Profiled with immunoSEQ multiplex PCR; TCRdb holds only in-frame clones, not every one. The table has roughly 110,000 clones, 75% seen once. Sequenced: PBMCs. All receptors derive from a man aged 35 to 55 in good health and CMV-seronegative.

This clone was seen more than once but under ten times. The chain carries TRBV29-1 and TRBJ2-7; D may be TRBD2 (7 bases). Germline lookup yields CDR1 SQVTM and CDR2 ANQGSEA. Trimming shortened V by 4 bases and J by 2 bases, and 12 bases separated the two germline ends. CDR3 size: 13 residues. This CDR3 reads CSVGGGGTYEQYF. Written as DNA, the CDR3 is TGCAGCGTTGGGGGAGGGGGGACCTACGAGCAGTACTTC.

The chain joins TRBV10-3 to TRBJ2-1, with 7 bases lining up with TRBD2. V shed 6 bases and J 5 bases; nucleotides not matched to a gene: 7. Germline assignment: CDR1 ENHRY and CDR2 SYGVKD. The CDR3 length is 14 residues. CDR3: CAIRAGSPDNEQFF. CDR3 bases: TGTGCCATCAGAGCGGGGTCTCCGGACAATGAGCAGTTCTTC.

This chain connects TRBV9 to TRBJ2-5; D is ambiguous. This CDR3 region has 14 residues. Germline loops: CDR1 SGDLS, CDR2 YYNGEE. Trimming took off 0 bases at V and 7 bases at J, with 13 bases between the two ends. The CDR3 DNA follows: TGTGCCAGCAGCGTAGAATATGCGTCCGGGACCCAGTACTTC. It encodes CASSVEYASGTQYF.

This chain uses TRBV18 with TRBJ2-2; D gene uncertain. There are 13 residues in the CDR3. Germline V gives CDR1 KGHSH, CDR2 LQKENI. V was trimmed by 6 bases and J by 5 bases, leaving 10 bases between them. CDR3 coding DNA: TGTGCCAGCTCCGGTGCAGGAACCGGGGAGCTGTTTTTT. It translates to CASSGAGTGELFF. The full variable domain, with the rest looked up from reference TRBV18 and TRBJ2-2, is NAGVMQNPRHLVRRRGQEARLRCSPMKGHSHVYWYRQLPEEGLKFMVYLQKENIIDESGMPKERFSAEFPKEGPSILRIQQVVRGDSAAYFCASSGAGTGELFFGEGSRLTVL.

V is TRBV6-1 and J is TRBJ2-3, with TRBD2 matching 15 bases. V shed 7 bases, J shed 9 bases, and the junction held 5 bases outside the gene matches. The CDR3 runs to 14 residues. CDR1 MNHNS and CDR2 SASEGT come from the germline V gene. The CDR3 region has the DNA TGTGCCAGCACCACCGGGACTAGCGGGGGGACGCAGTATTTT. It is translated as CASTTGTSGGTQYF.

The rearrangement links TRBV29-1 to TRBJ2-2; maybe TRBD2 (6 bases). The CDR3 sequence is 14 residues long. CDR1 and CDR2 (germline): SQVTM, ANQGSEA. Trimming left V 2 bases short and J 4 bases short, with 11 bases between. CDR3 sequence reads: CSVEPGVGTGELFF. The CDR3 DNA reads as TGCAGCGTTGAACCGGGGGTAGGCACCGGGGAGCTGTTTTTT.

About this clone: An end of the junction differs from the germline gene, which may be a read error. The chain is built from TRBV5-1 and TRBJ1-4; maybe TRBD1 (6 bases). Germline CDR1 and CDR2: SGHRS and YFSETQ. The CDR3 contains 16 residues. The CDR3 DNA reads TGCGCCAGCAGCTTGGGGGGGGGCATAAGGAGCGAAAACCTGTTTTTT. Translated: CASSLGGGIRSENLFF.

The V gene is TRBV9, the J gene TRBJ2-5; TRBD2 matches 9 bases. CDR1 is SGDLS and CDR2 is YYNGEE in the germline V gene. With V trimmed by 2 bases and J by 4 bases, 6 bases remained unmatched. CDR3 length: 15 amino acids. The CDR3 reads CASSVAGGLRETQYF. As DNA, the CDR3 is TGTGCCAGCAGCGTTGCGGGGGGGCTCCGAGAGACCCAGTACTTC.

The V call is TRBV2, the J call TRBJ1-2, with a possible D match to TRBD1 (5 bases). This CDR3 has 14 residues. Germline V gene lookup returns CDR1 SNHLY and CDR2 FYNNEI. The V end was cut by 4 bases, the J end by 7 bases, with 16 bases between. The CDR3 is CASSVVGGKSGYTF. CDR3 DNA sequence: TGTGCCAGCAGTGTGGTCGGGGGGAAATCTGGCTACACCTTC.

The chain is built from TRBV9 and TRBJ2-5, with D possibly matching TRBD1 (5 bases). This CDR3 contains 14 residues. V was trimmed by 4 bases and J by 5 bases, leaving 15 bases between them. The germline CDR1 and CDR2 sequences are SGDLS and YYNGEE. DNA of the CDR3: TGTGCCAGCAGCTCCCAAGGGGTGTCGGAGACCCAGTACTTC. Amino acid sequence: CASSSQGVSETQYF. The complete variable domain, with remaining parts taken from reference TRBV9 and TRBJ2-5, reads DSGVTQTPKHLITATGQRVTLRCSPRSGDLSVYWYQQSLDQGLQFLIQYYNGEERAKGNILERFSAQQFPDLHSELNLSSLELGDSALYFCASSSQGVSETQYFGPGTRLLVL.

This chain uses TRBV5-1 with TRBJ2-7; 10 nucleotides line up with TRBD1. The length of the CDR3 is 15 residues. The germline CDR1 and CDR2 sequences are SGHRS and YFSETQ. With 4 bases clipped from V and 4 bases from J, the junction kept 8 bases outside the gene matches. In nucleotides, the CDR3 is TGCGCCAGCAGCGCCAGACAGGGGGCGACGTACGAGCAGTACTTC. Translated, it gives CASSARQGATYEQYF.

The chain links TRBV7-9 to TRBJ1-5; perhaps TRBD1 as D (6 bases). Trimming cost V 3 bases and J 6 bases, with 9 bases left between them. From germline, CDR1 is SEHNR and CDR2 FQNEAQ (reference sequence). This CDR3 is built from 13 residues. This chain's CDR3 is CASSFDRTQPQHF. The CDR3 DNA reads TGTGCCAGCAGCTTCGACAGGACTCAGCCCCAGCATTTT.

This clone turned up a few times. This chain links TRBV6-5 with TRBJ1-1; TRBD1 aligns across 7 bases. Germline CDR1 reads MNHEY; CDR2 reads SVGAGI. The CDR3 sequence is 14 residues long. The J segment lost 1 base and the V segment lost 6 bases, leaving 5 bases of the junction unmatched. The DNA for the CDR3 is TGTGCCAGCAGGTCACAGGGGTCGAACACTGAAGCTTTCTTT. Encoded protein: CASRSQGSNTEAFF.

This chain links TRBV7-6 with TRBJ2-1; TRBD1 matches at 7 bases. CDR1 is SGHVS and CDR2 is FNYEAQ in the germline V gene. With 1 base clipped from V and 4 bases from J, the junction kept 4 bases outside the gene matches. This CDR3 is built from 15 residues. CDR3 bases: TGTGCCAGCAGCTTAGTGACAGGGAGTTACAATGAGCAGTTCTTC. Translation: CASSLVTGSYNEQFF.

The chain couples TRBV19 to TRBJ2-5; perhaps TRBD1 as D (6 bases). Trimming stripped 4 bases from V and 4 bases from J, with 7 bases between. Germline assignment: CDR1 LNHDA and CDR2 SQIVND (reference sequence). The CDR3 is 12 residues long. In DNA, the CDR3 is TGTGCCAGTAGTACCAGGGGAGAGACCCAGTACTTC. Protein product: CASSTRGETQYF.

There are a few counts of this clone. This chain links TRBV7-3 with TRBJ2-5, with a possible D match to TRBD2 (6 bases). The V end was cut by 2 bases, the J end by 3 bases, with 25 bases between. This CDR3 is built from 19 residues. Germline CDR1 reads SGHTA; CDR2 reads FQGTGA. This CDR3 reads CASSLQPSRLLGGEETQYF. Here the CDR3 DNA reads TGTGCCAGCAGCTTACAACCCTCCCGGCTCCTTGGCGGGGAAGAGACCCAGTACTTC.

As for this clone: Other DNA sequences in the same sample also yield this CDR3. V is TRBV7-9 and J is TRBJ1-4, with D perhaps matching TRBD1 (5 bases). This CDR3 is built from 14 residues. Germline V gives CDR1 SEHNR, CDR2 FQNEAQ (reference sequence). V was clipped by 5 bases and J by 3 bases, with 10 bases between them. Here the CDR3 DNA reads TGTGCCAGCAGCCCAGGGAGGTCTAATGAAAAACTGTTTTTT. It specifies CASSPGRSNEKLFF.